Each of the 19 T cell receptor beta chains below was sequenced from the same sample in a study of blood T cell repertoires in COVID-19. Using immunoSEQ multiplex PCR, the repertoire was profiled, and TCRdb retains in-frame clones only, with some absent. The repertoire includes approximately 450,000 clones, about 90% of them detected once, and just under 2% sits in the top ten. The specimen was PBMCs or T cells enriched from blood (not recorded which). These receptors all stem from a woman aged 18-29 years with acute COVID-19.

This clone was counted a single time. This chain links TRBV3-1 (or the pseudogene TRBV3-2) with TRBJ2-5; 9 nucleotides match TRBD2. The germline V gene encodes CDR1 LGHDT and CDR2 YNNKEL (reference sequence). Trimming took 2 bases from V and 3 from J; bases not matched to a gene: 7. CDR3 length: 16 amino acids. CDR3 sequence: CASSQRAGGPEETQYF. CDR3 DNA sequence: TGTGCCAGCAGCCAAAGGGCGGGGGGGCCGGAAGAGACCCAGTACTTC.

The chain is built from TRBV24-1 and TRBJ2-1, with 7 nucleotides matching TRBD2. The CDR3 contains 15 residues. From germline, CDR1 is KGHDR and CDR2 SFDVKD. The ends lost 2 bases at V and 7 bases at J; junction bases unmatched: 7. Written as DNA, the CDR3 is TGTGCCACCAGTGATTCCGGGACTATGGGGAATGAGCAGTTCTTC. It translates to CATSDSGTMGNEQFF.

The chain couples TRBV7-9 to TRBJ2-3; 11 positions agree with TRBD2. Germline CDR1 is SEHNR and CDR2 is FQNEAQ (reference sequence). This CDR3 comprises 17 residues. V lost 5 bases, J lost 0 bases, and 7 bases stayed unmatched. The CDR3 DNA reads TGTGCCAGCAGCAACGCCGGGACTAGCGGTAGCACAGATACGCAGTATTTT. Protein sequence: CASSNAGTSGSTDTQYF.

The CDR3 DNA reads TGCGCCAGCAGCGGGGGCGAGGATCAGCCCCAGCATTTT. It encodes CASSGGEDQPQHF. V gene TRBV5-1 combines with J gene TRBJ1-5; D is perhaps TRBD1 (6 bases). The CDR3 loop spans 13 amino acids. V was cut by 4 bases and J by 5 bases, with 10 bases left in between. Germline V CDR1 and CDR2: SGHRS, YFSETQ.

This sequence joins TRBV6-2 or TRBV6-3 and TRBJ2-5; a possible D gene is TRBD1 (6 bases). CDR3 length: 13 amino acids. Trimming pared 5 bases from V and 5 bases from J, leaving 12 bases between. Per the germline V gene, CDR1 is MNHEY and CDR2 is SVGEGT. The CDR3 protein is CASSRGTTETQYF. CDR3 coding DNA: TGTGCCAGCAGTCGAGGGACAACGGAGACCCAGTACTTC.

CDR3 coding DNA: TGCAGTGCTAGTCGGAGGCGGGGGGGCCCTTACAATGAGCAGTTCTTC. Translated: CSASRRRGGPYNEQFF. The chain employs TRBV20-1 and TRBJ2-1; 9 bases align to TRBD2. This CDR3 contains 16 residues. Germline assignment: CDR1 DFQATT and CDR2 SNEGSKA (reference sequence). V lost 3 bases and J lost 4; bases outside the gene matches: 10.

The chain uses TRBV20-1 and TRBJ2-7; D not certain. V lost 3 bases and J lost 3, with 6 bases in between. This CDR3 contains 11 residues. Germline CDR1 DFQATT, CDR2 SNEGSKA (reference sequence). The CDR3 bases are TGCAGTGCTAGCGCCAGCTACGAGCAGTACTTC. It specifies CSASASYEQYF.

J is TRBJ2-4 and V is TRBV30; D possibly corresponds to TRBD2 (7 bases). Germline CDR1 is GTSNPN and CDR2 is SVGIG (reference sequence). V lost 0 bases and J 8 bases, leaving 20 bases between the germline ends. The CDR3 sequence is 16 residues long. CDR3 in amino acids: CAWSVLGKGGADIQYF. CDR3 bases: TGTGCCTGGAGTGTACTGGGAAAAGGGGGGGCGGACATTCAGTACTTC.

V usage is TRBV9 and J usage is TRBJ1-2; TRBD1 matches at 11 bases. Germline V lookup: CDR1 SGDLS, CDR2 YYNGEE. CDR3 length: 16 amino acids. V trimming: 0 bases; J trimming: 4 bases; junction bases outside the gene matches: 5. CDR3 sequence: CASSVGTGGDSYGYTF. Written as DNA, the CDR3 is TGTGCCAGCAGCGTAGGGACAGGGGGCGACAGCTATGGCTACACCTTC.

The chain recombines TRBV27 with TRBJ1-2, with TRBD1 matching over 7 bases. V shed 3 bases, J shed 2 bases, and the junction held 3 bases outside the gene matches. Germline CDR1 MNHEY, CDR2 SMNVEV (reference sequence). This CDR3 is 14 amino acids long. The CDR3 reads CASSFQTGNYGYTF. CDR3 DNA sequence: TGTGCCAGCAGTTTCCAGACAGGGAACTATGGCTACACCTTC.

The chain is built from TRBV5-1 and TRBJ2-1; 16 bases agree with TRBD2. Trimming removed 4 bases from V and 8 bases from J; junction bases left unmatched: 6. Germline loops: CDR1 SGHRS, CDR2 YFSETQ. The CDR3 totals 16 residues. CDR3 sequence reads: CASSIGTSGGADEQFF. The CDR3 region has the DNA TGCGCCAGCAGCATCGGGACTAGCGGGGGGGCGGATGAGCAGTTCTTC.

V usage is TRBV4-2 and J usage is TRBJ2-1; 7 nucleotides match TRBD1. The V gene end was trimmed by 4 bases and the J gene end by 4 bases; junction bases not matched to a gene: 7. This CDR3 has 15 amino acids. Germline V gene lookup returns CDR1 LGHNA and CDR2 YNFKEQ. The CDR3 is CASSLGTEKYNEQFF. In nucleotides, the CDR3 is TGTGCCAGCAGCCTAGGGACAGAGAAATACAATGAGCAGTTCTTC.

The chain employs TRBV29-1 and TRBJ2-2; 8 nucleotides match TRBD2. Germline V gene lookup returns CDR1 SQVTM and CDR2 ANQGSEA. The length of the CDR3 is 16 residues. V dropped 1 base and J dropped 4; count of bases not matched to a gene: 8. CDR3 nucleotides: TGCAGCGTTGAAGTTCATGGGGGACTAGGCACCGGGGAGCTGTTTTTT. As protein: CSVEVHGGLGTGELFF.

The chain uses TRBV15 and TRBJ2-7; TRBD2 matches 9 bases. This CDR3 spans 16 amino acids. Germline CDR1 reads LNHNV; CDR2 reads YYDKDF (reference sequence). The ends lost 4 bases at V and 6 bases at J; junction bases unmatched: 13. The CDR3 DNA follows: TGTGCCACCAGCACTGACTTTAGCGGGAGAGGCGTCGAGCAGTACTTC. It codes for CATSTDFSGRGVEQYF.

The chain couples TRBV7-9 to TRBJ1-1; D is uncertain. V lost 7 bases to trimming and J lost 3 bases, with 6 bases between them. The CDR3 spans 11 residues. Germline CDR1 and CDR2: SEHNR and FQNEAQ (reference sequence). DNA for the CDR3: TGTGCCAGCATCCGGGACACTGAAGCTTTCTTT. This translates into CASIRDTEAFF.

The chain is built from TRBV29-1 and TRBJ1-4; tentatively, D is TRBD1 (6 bases). Germline assignment: CDR1 SQVTM and CDR2 ANQGSEA. The CDR3 totals 15 residues. In nucleotides, the CDR3 is TGCAGTTATAGGAAGAAAGACAGGAACAATGAAAAACTGTTTTTT. Translated, it gives CSYRKKDRNNEKLFF.

Here the CDR3 reads CSTTKDTQYF. CDR3 nucleotide sequence: TGCAGCACTACCAAGGATACGCAGTATTTT. The rearrangement uses TRBV29-1 and TRBJ2-3; no clear D. With 8 bases removed from V and 6 bases from J, the gap between germline ends came to 9 bases. The CDR3 contains 10 residues. Germline V lookup: CDR1 SQVTM, CDR2 ANQGSEA.

This chain joins TRBV5-1 and TRBJ2-3; 11 bases align to TRBD2. CDR3 length equals 17 residues. Per germline, CDR1 SGHRS and CDR2 YFSETQ. J gave up 6 bases and V 4 bases, and 13 bases lay outside the gene matches. CDR3 nucleotides: TGCGCCAGCAGCATTGGAATAGCGGGGGGGCCAGAGGATACGCAGTATTTT. It codes for CASSIGIAGGPEDTQYF.

V gene TRBV9 combines with J gene TRBJ1-1; D perhaps matches TRBD1 (5 bases). V lost 1 base to trimming and J lost 2 bases, with 12 bases between them. The CDR3 covers 15 residues. CDR1 SGDLS and CDR2 YYNGEE come from the germline V gene. The CDR3 DNA follows: TGTGCCAGCAGCGTACACCAGGGCCCCAACACTGAAGCTTTCTTT. Its protein is CASSVHQGPNTEAFF. The variable domain in full, with the rest retrieved from reference TRBV9 and TRBJ1-1, is DSGVTQTPKHLITATGQRVTLRCSPRSGDLSVYWYQQSLDQGLQFLIQYYNGEERAKGNILERFSAQQFPDLHSELNLSSLELGDSALYFCASSVHQGPNTEAFFGQGTRLTVV.